This record covers a single TCR beta chain. There are a few counts of this clonotype. Its antigen is still unknown. No base qualities exist here, and no much larger clone lies one base off it. The study was a case-control design nested within a healthcare worker cohort in London, UK, with weekly nasopharyngeal swab PCR tests and blood sampling. Healthcare workers were recruited during the week of the UK lockdown, between 23 and 31 March 2020, and followed weekly for up to 16 weeks. The CDR3 goes from the cysteine to the phenylalanine over 14 residues. CDR3 DNA only is kept here, 42 bases in frame from base 1. CDR1 GTSNPN and CDR2 SVGIG are derived from the germline V gene (reference sequence). Trimming removed 3 bases from V and 0 bases from J, leaving 10 bases between the germline ends. These data are taken from a study of early T cells in non-severe SARS-CoV-2 infection (dated by TCRdb to about 2021). The study in broad terms: Bulk RNA from unsorted whole blood was used for TCR sequencing, so alpha and beta chains could not be paired. Overall study results and their limits: VDJdb matching was skewed toward anti-spike CD8 responses and likely underestimated virus-specific expansions by missing private and CD4 specificities.

Library preparation was by 5' RACE. TCRdb names NextSeq 500 as the instrument used. To correct for sequencing error and PCR bias, the TCR library protocol tagged individual cDNA molecules with unique molecular identifiers. Sequencing covered both TCR alpha and beta chains, and within each sample the abundances of alpha and beta sequences were tightly co-correlated. The paper's processing steps were these. Decombinator V4 was used to annotate the V gene, J gene and CDR3 of the TCR sequences. Expanded TCRs were defined as changing significantly between any two time points under a Poisson model with p below 0.0001. TCR abundances were normalised to the total number of TCRs sequenced in each sample and reported as counts per million. TRAV1-2 paired with TRAJ12, TRAJ20 or TRAJ33 defined MAIT TCRs, while TRAV10 paired with TRAJ18 defined iNKT TCRs. VDJdb, accessed 1 November 2021, was searched for CMV, EBV and SARS-CoV-2 annotated TCRs, excluding TCRs annotated for multiple antigens. TCRdb passed the public sequencing reads through fastp at Q25 and MiXCR, retaining productive beta sequences. Each entry merges the rows of one CDR3 protein and shows their most common DNA and genes. TCRdb, rather than the study authors, made the V and J calls. For this sample there are roughly 28,000 distinct CDR3 sequences; 4% to 4.5% appear just once. The ten most abundant clones make up roughly 5.5% of the sample.

Source material: whole blood. This chain is built from TRBV30 and TRBJ2-3, with TRBD2 as a weak D call on 6 bases. This TCR was recovered from an adult who was a healthcare worker with PCR-confirmed SARS-CoV-2 infection or an uninfected control (not recorded which). The CDR3 region: CAWSGGMSTDTQYF. The base sequence is TGTGCCTGGAGCGGGGGAATGAGCACAGATACGCAGTATTTT.